The 31 T cell receptor beta chains given below trace back to one sample, sequenced in a study of blood T cell repertoires in COVID-19. This table comes from immunoSEQ multiplex PCR, and its TCRdb copy is limited to in-frame clones, with some not included. The sample records 110,000 or so clones, more than 80% being singletons. Sample: peripheral blood. These receptors came from a woman between 40 and 50 years old with acute or convalescent COVID-19.

This clone was counted once. The DNA of the CDR3 is TGTGCCAGCAGCGCAGATGGACCGGGACAGGGGTTAGACACCATATATTTT. Its translation: CASSADGPGQGLDTIYF. The chain uses TRBV9 and TRBJ1-3; 10 bases agree with TRBD1. This CDR3 is 17 amino acids long. V was clipped by 3 bases and J by 8 bases; unmatched bases: 14. Per the germline V gene, CDR1 is SGDLS and CDR2 is YYNGEE.

The chain couples TRBV28 to TRBJ1-3, with D perhaps matching TRBD1 (6 bases). CDR1 and CDR2 (germline): MDHEN, SYDVKM. The V end was cut by 5 bases, the J end by 3 bases, with 14 bases between. This CDR3 region has 15 residues. The CDR3 protein is CASSATGFRGNTIYF. The CDR3 nucleotides read TGTGCCAGCAGTGCCACAGGGTTTCGTGGAAACACCATATATTTT.

V is TRBV7-9 and J is TRBJ2-7; 8 nucleotides line up with TRBD1. The V gene's germline CDR1 is SEHNR and CDR2 FQNEAQ (reference sequence). The CDR3 runs to 15 residues. Trimming at V came to 5 bases and at J to 0 bases, leaving 6 bases not matched to a gene. The CDR3 DNA reads TGTGCCAGCAGCCGAGACAGGGGATCCTCCTACGAGCAGTACTTC. It encodes CASSRDRGSSYEQYF.

V and J are TRBV6-5 and TRBJ1-2; possible D gene TRBD1, 5 bases. CDR3 length equals 13 residues. Germline loops: CDR1 MNHEY, CDR2 SVGAGI. Trimming cost V 0 bases and J 8 bases, with 10 bases left between them. Written as DNA, the CDR3 is TGTGCCAGCAGTTACTCTGCAGGGTTCGGCTACACCTTC. Its protein product is CASSYSAGFGYTF.

The chain has TRBV29-1 and TRBJ2-1; 7 bases fit TRBD1. The CDR3 is made up of 13 amino acids. Germline V gene lookup returns CDR1 SQVTM and CDR2 ANQGSEA. Trimming at V came to 7 bases and at J to 7 bases, leaving 10 bases not matched to a gene. The CDR3 sequence: CSGRDSNMNEQFF. For the CDR3, the DNA is TGCAGCGGCCGGGACAGTAATATGAATGAGCAGTTCTTC.

This chain connects TRBV7-2 to TRBJ2-3; the D gene is possibly TRBD2 (6 bases). The CDR3 totals 14 residues. The V and J ends lost 4 bases and 8 bases respectively, with 16 bases between them. CDR1 and CDR2 (germline): SGHTA, FQGNSA. CDR3 sequence: CASSSFGGVGTQYF. CDR3 DNA sequence: TGTGCCAGCAGCTCCTTTGGCGGGGTCGGTACGCAGTATTTT. The variable domain in full, completed from reference TRBV7-2 and TRBJ2-3, reads GAGVSQSPSNKVTEKGKDVELRCDPISGHTALYWYRQSLGQGLEFLIYFQGNSAPDKSGLPSDRFSAERTGGSVSTLTIQRTQQEDSAVYLCASSSFGGVGTQYFGPGTRLTVL.

The CDR3 DNA reads as TGTGCTAGTGGTCCCGGGACTAGCGGGGGGAGTCGAGAGACCCAGTACTTC. Protein: CASGPGTSGGSRETQYF. V usage is TRBV12-5 and J usage is TRBJ2-5, with 15 bases that match TRBD2. Trimming cost V 5 bases and J 4 bases; bases outside gene matches: 8. The CDR3 sequence is 17 residues long. Germline V gene data show CDR1 as LGHNT and CDR2 as FRNRAP.

This clone was seen once. The V call is TRBV11-2, the J call TRBJ1-1, with 9 bases matching TRBD1. Per germline, CDR1 SGHAT and CDR2 FQNNGV. J was trimmed by 7 bases and V by 6 bases; bases with no gene match: 6. This CDR3 contains 13 residues. The CDR3 region is CASRYGTGSEAFF. The CDR3 region has the DNA TGTGCCAGCAGATATGGGACAGGGAGTGAAGCTTTCTTT.

The J gene is TRBJ1-1, the V gene TRBV5-1; no reliable D call. V was pared by 1 base and J by 0 bases, with 7 bases between. The V gene's germline CDR1 is SGHRS and CDR2 YFSETQ. The CDR3 is 14 residues long. The CDR3 sequence is CASSLTSMNTEAFF. The CDR3 nucleotides are TGCGCCAGCAGCTTGACATCCATGAACACTGAAGCTTTCTTT.

The chain joins TRBV7-6 to TRBJ2-3; D is unclear. Trimming took off 0 bases at V and 4 bases at J, with 5 bases between the two ends. Germline V gene data show CDR1 as SGHVS and CDR2 as FNYEAQ. This CDR3 has 13 residues. The CDR3 loop reads CASSLAHSDTQYF. The CDR3 DNA is TGTGCCAGCAGCTTAGCACATTCAGATACGCAGTATTTT.

As DNA, the CDR3 is TGTGCCTCGGGGGGCCGGTCCCAGGAGACCCAGTACTTC. Its protein product is CASGGRSQETQYF. V is TRBV18 and J is TRBJ2-5; the D gene is possibly TRBD2 (7 bases). CDR1 is KGHSH, CDR2 LQKENI, per germline. Trimming removed 11 bases at V and 5 bases at J, with 18 bases between. CDR3 length equals 13 residues.

This clone turned up a few times. The chain employs TRBV7-2 and TRBJ1-1; D is possibly TRBD1 (5 bases). Trimming took off 0 bases at V and 4 bases at J, with 15 bases between the two ends. CDR3 length: 16 residues. The germline CDR1 and CDR2 sequences are SGHTA and FQGNSA. For the CDR3, the DNA is TGTGCCAGCAGCTTAGCCCGATATCGGGGGGGCACTGAAGCTTTCTTT. Encoded protein: CASSLARYRGGTEAFF. Combining the CDR3 with reference TRBV7-2 and TRBJ1-1 gives the whole variable domain GAGVSQSPSNKVTEKGKDVELRCDPISGHTALYWYRQSLGQGLEFLIYFQGNSAPDKSGLPSDRFSAERTGGSVSTLTIQRTQQEDSAVYLCASSLARYRGGTEAFFGQGTRLTVV.

The chain uses TRBV7-3 and TRBJ2-2; 16 bases are a match to TRBD2. The V and J ends lost 5 bases and 4 bases, in that order; junction bases with no gene match: 7. The CDR3 runs to 18 residues. CDR1 is SGHTA and CDR2 is FQGTGA in the germline V gene. The CDR3 bases are TGTGCCAGCAGCCCTCCGGGACTAGCGGGGGGGTCCACCGGGGAGCTGTTTTTT. Translation: CASSPPGLAGGSTGELFF.

This rearrangement joins TRBV6-2 or TRBV6-3 to TRBJ2-3; D may be TRBD1 (6 bases). In germline, CDR1 is MNHEY, CDR2 SVGEGT. Trimming removed 6 bases at V and 6 bases at J, with 19 bases between. This CDR3 spans 15 amino acids. The CDR3 DNA sequence: TGTGCCAGCAGCCACCGGGACATAGGTGTTGATACGCAGTATTTT. This sequence encodes CASSHRDIGVDTQYF.

The chain couples TRBV9 to TRBJ2-1; D uncertain. The V and J ends lost 0 bases and 7 bases respectively, with 8 bases between them. CDR3 size: 13 residues. The germline V gene has CDR1 SGDLS and CDR2 YYNGEE. As DNA, the CDR3 is TGTGCCAGCAGCGTAGGTTTCCTAAATGAGCAGTTCTTC. Translated: CASSVGFLNEQFF.

This rearrangement joins TRBV5-1 to TRBJ2-7; D may be TRBD1 (5 bases). The V gene lost 0 bases and the J gene lost 7 bases, with 20 bases spanning the gap. Per the germline V gene, CDR1 is SGHRS and CDR2 is YFSETQ. The CDR3 covers 16 residues. CDR3 nucleotides: TGCGCCAGCAGCTTGGATGGCACAGGACGGTCAGAAGAGCAGTACTTC. Translated, it gives CASSLDGTGRSEEQYF.

This chain joins TRBV6-5 and TRBJ2-7; D perhaps matches TRBD1 (6 bases). CDR1 and CDR2 (germline): MNHEY, SVGAGI. The ends were cut back, 4 bases at V and 3 bases at J, with 16 bases in the middle. This CDR3 contains 15 residues. The CDR3 sequence is CASSSGQRSNYEQYF. The DNA of the CDR3 is TGTGCCAGCAGTTCCGGACAGAGGTCGAACTACGAGCAGTACTTC.

This chain uses TRBV3-1 (or the pseudogene TRBV3-2) with TRBJ2-5; possibly TRBD1 for D (5 bases). In germline, CDR1 is LGHDT, CDR2 YNNKEL (reference sequence). This CDR3 is built from 12 residues. The V end lost 6 bases, the J end lost 2 bases, and 7 bases lay between the germline ends. The CDR3 reads CASSRGQETQYF. Written as DNA, the CDR3 is TGTGCCAGCAGTAGGGGTCAAGAGACCCAGTACTTC.

The chain is built from TRBV11-1 and TRBJ2-7; TRBD1 aligns across 9 bases. The ends lost 5 bases at V and 2 bases at J; junction bases unmatched: 1. The CDR3 is made up of 13 amino acids. CDR1 and CDR2 from the germline V gene are SGHAT and FQDESV (reference sequence). CDR3 DNA: TGTGCCAGCAGCGGGGACAGGGCCTACGAGCAGTACTTC. Its translation is CASSGDRAYEQYF.

The chain employs TRBV6-5 and TRBJ2-3; 8 nucleotides align to TRBD1. J was trimmed by 2 bases and V by 8 bases; bases with no gene match: 9. CDR1 and CDR2 from the germline V gene are MNHEY and SVGAGI. CDR3 length: 15 residues. In DNA form, the CDR3 reads TGTGCCAGCTTGCTCGACAGGGGCACCACAGATACGCAGTATTTT. Translated, it gives CASLLDRGTTDTQYF.

The chain has TRBV5-1 and TRBJ2-7, with TRBD2 as a possible D gene (5 bases). The CDR3 runs to 15 residues. The germline V gene has CDR1 SGHRS and CDR2 YFSETQ. Trimming cost V 3 bases and J 0 bases, with 13 bases left between them. CDR3 DNA sequence: TGCGCCAGCAGCTCCTGGGCGGGTATCTCCTACGAGCAGTACTTC. Protein product: CASSSWAGISYEQYF.

This chain joins TRBV5-6 and TRBJ2-3, with 9 bases matching TRBD2. CDR1 and CDR2 from the germline V gene are SGHDT and YYEEEE. The CDR3 covers 16 residues. Losses at the gene ends were 3 bases for V and 0 bases for J; bases not matched to a gene: 5. This chain's CDR3 is CASSWLTSGSTDTQYF. CDR3 coding DNA: TGTGCCAGCAGCTGGTTGACTAGCGGTAGCACAGATACGCAGTATTTT.

The rearrangement joins TRBV4-1 to TRBJ1-3, with 7 bases lining up with TRBD1. The V segment lost 6 bases and the J segment 0 bases; nucleotides outside the gene matches: 14. Germline CDR1 reads MGHRA; CDR2 reads YSYEKL. There are 18 residues in the CDR3. Here the CDR3 reads CASRHLIDRESSGNTIYF. CDR3 coding DNA: TGCGCCAGCAGGCATCTGATCGACAGGGAAAGCTCTGGAAACACCATATATTTT.

The chain joins TRBV11-2 to TRBJ2-7; 9 bases fit TRBD2. Germline V gene data show CDR1 as SGHAT and CDR2 as FQNNGV. The J segment lost 4 bases and the V segment lost 5 bases, leaving 6 bases of the junction unmatched. The CDR3 consists of 14 residues. For the CDR3, the DNA is TGTGCCAGCAGCCGGAGCGGGGGGAGTTACGAGCAGTACTTC. Amino acid sequence: CASSRSGGSYEQYF.

The V gene is TRBV12-5, the J gene TRBJ1-1, with unresolved D. The CDR3 consists of 13 residues. The V and J ends lost 2 bases and 4 bases respectively, with 8 bases between them. Germline loops: CDR1 LGHNT, CDR2 FRNRAP. CDR3 bases: TGTGCTAGTGGTTTGACCAGCGTCACTGAAGCTTTCTTT. It codes for CASGLTSVTEAFF.

J is TRBJ2-4 and V is TRBV30; 14 bases agree with TRBD2. With V trimmed by 7 bases and J by 3 bases, 5 bases remained unmatched. Per the germline V gene, CDR1 is GTSNPN and CDR2 is SVGIG (reference sequence). This CDR3 is built from 15 residues. In DNA form, the CDR3 reads TGTGCCTTGACTAGCGGGGGGGCCGGCAAAAACATTCAGTACTTC. It specifies CALTSGGAGKNIQYF.

The V and J genes are TRBV12-3 or TRBV12-4 and TRBJ2-7; 7 nucleotides agree with TRBD2. With V trimmed by 10 bases and J by 0 bases, 6 bases remained unmatched. The length of the CDR3 is 13 residues. The CDR3 coding sequence is TGTGCCATCGAGCGGGATAGCTCCTACGAGCAGTACTTC. This gives the protein CAIERDSSYEQYF.

In its sample, this clone was seen once. The V call is TRBV2, the J call TRBJ1-1, with D perhaps TRBD1 (5 bases). CDR1 is SNHLY, CDR2 FYNNEI, per germline. V was shortened by 6 bases and J by 2 bases, with 10 bases between the two germline ends. The CDR3 contains 13 residues. The CDR3 DNA is TGTGCCAGCAGGAACCAGGGTAACACTGAAGCTTTCTTT. It encodes CASRNQGNTEAFF.

This clone was seen once. The chain is built from TRBV5-1 and TRBJ2-7, with a tentative D call TRBD2 (6 bases). The V gene's germline CDR1 is SGHRS and CDR2 YFSETQ. The CDR3 spans 15 residues. With 2 bases removed from V and 2 bases from J, the gap between germline ends came to 14 bases. The CDR3 loop is CASSFSAGNTYEQYF. CDR3 bases: TGCGCCAGCAGCTTCTCGGCGGGGAATACCTACGAGCAGTACTTC. The full variable domain, completed using reference TRBV5-1 and TRBJ2-7, is KAGVTQTPRYLIKTRGQQVTLSCSPISGHRSVSWYQQTPGQGLQFLFEYFSETQRNKGNFPGRFSGRQFSNSRSEMNVSTLELGDSALYLCASSFSAGNTYEQYFGPGTRLTVT.

The chain employs TRBV18 and TRBJ1-2; no definite D call. Looked up from germline, CDR1 is KGHSH and CDR2 is LQKENI. This CDR3 is 13 amino acids long. V lost 3 bases to trimming and J lost 4 bases, with 9 bases between them. CDR3 amino acids: CASSPTLSYGYTF. The CDR3 region has the DNA TGTGCCAGCTCACCCACCCTTAGCTATGGCTACACCTTC.

This sequence joins TRBV10-1 and TRBJ1-6, with a possible D match to TRBD1 (6 bases). The germline CDR1 and CDR2 sequences are WNHNN and SYGVQD (reference sequence). V was trimmed by 2 bases and J by 8 bases, leaving 10 bases between them. There are 14 residues in the CDR3. The CDR3 DNA reads TGCGCCAGCAGTGAGAGCAGGGGTCATTCACCCCTCCACTTT. Translating it yields CASSESRGHSPLHF.